This TCR beta chain was recorded in a study of blood T cell repertoires in COVID-19. Participants classified as exposed had met a COVID-19 case within 2 weeks before study entry. Germline lookup yields CDR1 LNHDA and CDR2 SQIVND (reference sequence). This CDR3 spans 13 amino acids. V shed 10 bases and J shed 0 bases, with 9 bases lying between them. The repertoire was sequenced with immunoSEQ multiplex PCR; TCRdb's copy has only in-frame clones and lacks some. The sample comprises roughly 400,000 clones, 70% to 90% of which are singletons, and about 1.4% rests with the top ten. This clonotype originated in a woman younger than 30 who had been exposed to COVID-19. The V call is TRBV19, the J call TRBJ1-4; a weak D match, TRBD1 (5 bases). Specimen: PBMCs or T cells enriched from blood (not recorded which). CDR3 protein: CAIRGATNEKLFF. The CDR3 DNA sequence: TGTGCCATTAGGGGAGCAACTAATGAAAAACTGTTTTTT. Based on the CDR3 plus reference TRBV19 and TRBJ1-4, the full variable domain is DGGITQSPKYLFRKEGQNVTLSCEQNLNHDAMYWYRQDPGQGLRLIYYSQIVNDFQKGDIAEGYSVSREKKESFPLTVTSAQKNPTAFYLCAIRGATNEKLFFGSGTQLSVL.